These 7 T cell receptor beta chains originate from one sample sequenced in a study of identical twins. In TCRdb, the 5' RACE reads were re-called with MiXCR into one record per CDR3 protein. The top ten clones hold about 9% of a sample with 200,000 to 300,000 distinct CDR3 sequences, roughly a tenth of them seen once. Sample: memory T cells sorted from blood. The receptor source for this set is a man aged 50 or older in good health.

This chain joins TRBV11-2 and TRBJ2-7; TRBD2 might be the D (6 bases). The CDR3 covers 15 residues. The V gene's germline CDR1 is SGHAT and CDR2 FQNNGV. V lost 1 base and J 0 bases, leaving 10 bases between the germline ends. CDR3 DNA sequence: TGTGCCAGCAGCTTAGGCGGGACCGTCTCCTACGAGCAGTACTTC. As protein: CASSLGGTVSYEQYF.

This clonotype was observed at least ten times. The chain couples TRBV3-1 to TRBJ2-2, with D uncertain. The germline gives CDR1 LGHDT, CDR2 YNNKEL (reference sequence). This CDR3 has 15 amino acids. The V and J ends lost 6 bases and 5 bases respectively, with 16 bases between them. The CDR3 here is CASRSVEPLTGELFF. The CDR3 DNA sequence: TGTGCCAGCAGGTCCGTTGAGCCATTGACCGGGGAGCTGTTTTTT. The full variable domain, rest sourced from reference TRBV3-1 and TRBJ2-2, is DTAVSQTPKYLVTQMGNDKSIKCEQNLGHDTMYWYKQDSKKFLKIMFSYNNKELIINETVPNRFSPKSPDKAHLNLHINSLELGDSAVYFCASRSVEPLTGELFFGEGSRLTVL.

The V call is TRBV6-2 or TRBV6-3, the J call TRBJ1-1, with TRBD1 matching 8 bases. CDR1 is MNHEY, CDR2 SVGEGT, per germline. The CDR3 is 12 amino acids. Germline trimming cut 6 bases from V and 7 bases from J; bases unmatched to any gene: 4. The CDR3 loop reads CASRNRGVEAFF. DNA for the CDR3: TGTGCCAGCAGAAACAGGGGGGTTGAAGCTTTCTTT.

The table lists this clonotype with a few counts. V is TRBV6-1 and J is TRBJ2-4; D is perhaps TRBD1 (5 bases). CDR1 and CDR2 from the germline V gene are MNHNS and SASEGT. CDR3 length: 13 residues. Trimming removed 8 bases from V and 6 bases from J, with 14 bases in between. CDR3 DNA: TGTGCCAGCGTCCTTGGGGCAGGAAACATTCAGTACTTC. As protein: CASVLGAGNIQYF.

This clonotype was detected many times. The rearrangement joins TRBV28 to TRBJ2-1; tentatively, D is TRBD2 (5 bases). The ends were cut back, 8 bases at V and 9 bases at J, with 23 bases in the middle. Germline V gene data show CDR1 as MDHEN and CDR2 as SYDVKM. The CDR3 has 15 residues. The CDR3: CASHGVNRFVGEQFF. The CDR3 DNA reads TGTGCCAGCCACGGGGTAAATCGTTTCGTTGGTGAGCAGTTCTTC.

The rearrangement links TRBV20-1 to TRBJ1-5; D is possibly TRBD1 (5 bases). The germline V and J ends were trimmed by 5 bases and 5 bases, with 16 bases remaining between them. Germline V gene data show CDR1 as DFQATT and CDR2 as SNEGSKA (reference sequence). The CDR3 length is 14 residues. DNA for the CDR3: TGCAGTGCTGCCAAAGACAGCCTAGATCAGCCCCAGCATTTT. Encoded protein: CSAAKDSLDQPQHF.

The table lists this clonotype with a few counts. The J gene is TRBJ1-6, the V gene TRBV21-1. TRBV21-1 is listed as a pseudogene. There are 17 residues in the CDR3. CDR3 DNA: TGTGCCAGCAGCAAAGCCCGAGGTAGGGGGAGGAATTCACCCCTCCACTTT. Amino acids: CASSKARGRGRNSPLHF.